The 6 T cell receptor beta chains presented below share a single source sample, sequenced in a study of blood T cell repertoires in COVID-19 (dated by TCRdb to about 2020). The method was the immunoSEQ multiplex PCR assay. Sourced from immuneACCESS, this table was stored by TCRdb with only in-frame sequences that have V and J called. A share of the clones is absent; for the studies checked, an unresolved V gene accounts for under half, and the remainder has no known explanation. The sample table records approximately 220,000 clones; 88% of these occur just once. The biggest ten clones account for around 0.7% of the sample. Sample: peripheral blood. These receptors all stem from a man in his forties with acute or convalescent COVID-19.

This chain joins TRBV7-9 and TRBJ2-7, with 9 nucleotides matching TRBD1. Germline V gene sequence: CDR1 SEHNR, CDR2 FQNEAQ (reference sequence). The V gene end was trimmed by 5 bases and the J gene end by 5 bases; junction bases not matched to a gene: 7. The CDR3 length is 14 residues. CDR3 sequence (DNA): TGTGCCAGCAGCCTATGGGACAGGGCACACGAGCAGTACTTC. This sequence encodes CASSLWDRAHEQYF.

The chain is built from TRBV6-5 and TRBJ2-7, with 10 bases lining up with TRBD2. The germline CDR1 and CDR2 sequences are MNHEY and SVGAGI. The CDR3 loop spans 15 amino acids. The V gene end was trimmed by 6 bases and the J gene end by 2 bases; junction bases not matched to a gene: 7. As DNA, the CDR3 is TGTGCCAGCAGACCCGGACTAGCGGATCCCTACGAGCAGTACTTC. This codes for CASRPGLADPYEQYF.

The J gene is TRBJ1-6, the V gene TRBV25-1, with D perhaps matching TRBD1 (5 bases). The germline V gene has CDR1 MGHDK and CDR2 SYGVNS. The CDR3 covers 14 residues. Trimming removed 5 bases at V and 5 bases at J, with 10 bases between. Here the CDR3 DNA reads TGTGCCAGCAGTATCACAGGTGATAATTCACCCCTCCACTTT. Protein sequence: CASSITGDNSPLHF.

The chain is built from TRBV27 and TRBJ2-7; tentatively, D is TRBD2 (5 bases). V lost 5 bases and J 2 bases, leaving 13 bases between the germline ends. Germline V gene data show CDR1 as MNHEY and CDR2 as SMNVEV (reference sequence). This CDR3 region has 14 residues. CDR3 nucleotides: TGTGCCAGCAGTATCATGACGGGAACCTACGAGCAGTACTTC. It codes for CASSIMTGTYEQYF.

The chain is built from TRBV3-1 (or the pseudogene TRBV3-2) and TRBJ2-3, with 13 positions matching TRBD2. Germline-derived CDR1 and CDR2 are LGHDT and YNNKEL (reference sequence). The length of the CDR3 is 15 residues. The junction had 2 bases not matched to a gene; V was cut back by 2 bases and J by 6 bases. The CDR3 here is CASSQTSGGADTQYF. CDR3 nucleotide sequence: TGTGCCAGCAGCCAAACTAGCGGGGGGGCCGATACGCAGTATTTT.

V and J are TRBV10-2 and TRBJ2-3; D perhaps matches TRBD1 (5 bases). Between the trimmed V and J ends, which lost 2 bases and 4 bases, there was a span of 13 bases. CDR1 and CDR2 (germline): WSHSY, SAAADI. The CDR3 is 15 amino acids. The CDR3 protein is CASSERSGLADTQYF. Written as DNA, the CDR3 is TGCGCCAGCAGTGAGAGGTCAGGGTTGGCAGATACGCAGTATTTT.